Sequencing of this T cell receptor beta chain was carried out in a study of T cell responses to AZD1222 COVID-19 vaccine. Details on this clone: No antigen is known for it.

The CDR3 has 14 amino acids. V was shortened by 3 bases and J by 4 bases, with 11 bases between the two germline ends. The V gene's germline CDR1 is MDHEN and CDR2 SYDVKM. General study points: The study identified only a handful of AZD1222 recipients as seropositive at baseline. The study reported that nearly half of spike-specific TCRs target unmutated variant regions. Females outnumbered males among donors, who were mostly white British; clonal diversity was possibly underestimated.

TCRdb's table, derived via immunoSEQ multiplex PCR, lists solely in-frame clones and lacks some. This sample yields 75,000 to 95,000 clones, of which roughly 86% are seen a single time; roughly 2.8% belongs to the top ten. The source is an adult in good health. This chain connects TRBV28 to TRBJ2-3; D is unresolved. This material consisted of peripheral blood, taken on day 0 of MenACWY control vaccination. The CDR3 loop is CASSLTGVADTQYF. CDR3 bases: TGTGCCAGCAGTTTGACTGGGGTGGCAGATACGCAGTATTTT.